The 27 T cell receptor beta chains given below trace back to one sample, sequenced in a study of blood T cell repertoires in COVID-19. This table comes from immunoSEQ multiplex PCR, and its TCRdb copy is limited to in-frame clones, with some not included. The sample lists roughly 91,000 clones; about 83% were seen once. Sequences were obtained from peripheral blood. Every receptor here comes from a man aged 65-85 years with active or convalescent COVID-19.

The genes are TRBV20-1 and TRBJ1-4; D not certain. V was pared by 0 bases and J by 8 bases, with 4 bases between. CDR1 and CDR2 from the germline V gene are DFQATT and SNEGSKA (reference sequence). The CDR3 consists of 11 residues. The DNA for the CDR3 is TGCAGTGCTAGAGATAGCGAAAAACTGTTTTTT. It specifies CSARDSEKLFF.

CDR3: CASSLSGQLNQPQHF. The CDR3 DNA follows: TGTGCCAGCAGCTTGAGTGGGCAGCTCAATCAGCCCCAGCATTTT. The rearrangement uses TRBV5-6 and TRBJ1-5; D not certain. Per germline, CDR1 SGHDT and CDR2 YYEEEE. V was clipped by 1 base and J by 3 bases, with 11 bases between them. The CDR3 is 15 residues long.

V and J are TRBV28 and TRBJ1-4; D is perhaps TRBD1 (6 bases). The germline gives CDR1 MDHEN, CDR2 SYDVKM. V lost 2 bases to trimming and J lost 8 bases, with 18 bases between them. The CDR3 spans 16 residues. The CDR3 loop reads CASSLGSTGFREKLFF. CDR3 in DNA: TGTGCCAGCAGTTTAGGATCGACAGGTTTTAGGGAAAAACTGTTTTTT.

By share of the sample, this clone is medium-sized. For the CDR3, the DNA is TGTGCCAGCTCATCGCCAACTAGCGGGGGAGAGACCCAGTACTTC. Encoded protein: CASSSPTSGGETQYF. The chain combines TRBV18 with TRBJ2-5, with 11 bases identical to TRBD2. Trimming removed 5 bases from V and 4 bases from J; junction bases left unmatched: 6. This CDR3 is built from 15 residues. The V gene's germline CDR1 is KGHSH and CDR2 LQKENI. Together with reference TRBV18 and TRBJ2-5, the CDR3 gives the full variable domain: NAGVMQNPRHLVRRRGQEARLRCSPMKGHSHVYWYRQLPEEGLKFMVYLQKENIIDESGMPKERFSAEFPKEGPSILRIQQVVRGDSAAYFCASSSPTSGGETQYFGPGTRLLVL.

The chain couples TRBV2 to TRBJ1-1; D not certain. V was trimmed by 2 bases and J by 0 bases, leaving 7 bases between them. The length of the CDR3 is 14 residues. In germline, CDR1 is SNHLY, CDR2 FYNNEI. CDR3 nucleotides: TGTGCCAGCAGTGAAAGCGGGCTGAACACTGAAGCTTTCTTT. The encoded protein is CASSESGLNTEAFF.

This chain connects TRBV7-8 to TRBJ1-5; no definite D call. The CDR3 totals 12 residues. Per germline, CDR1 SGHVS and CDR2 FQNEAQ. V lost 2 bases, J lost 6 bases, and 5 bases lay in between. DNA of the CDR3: TGTGCCAGCAGCTTAACTGGTCAGCCCCAGCATTTT. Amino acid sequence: CASSLTGQPQHF.

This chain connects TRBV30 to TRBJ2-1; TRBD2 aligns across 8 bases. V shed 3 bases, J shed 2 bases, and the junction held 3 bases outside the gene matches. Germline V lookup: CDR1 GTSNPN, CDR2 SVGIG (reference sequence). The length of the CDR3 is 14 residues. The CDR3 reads CAWRAAGAYNEQFF. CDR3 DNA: TGTGCCTGGAGGGCAGCGGGGGCCTACAATGAGCAGTTCTTC.

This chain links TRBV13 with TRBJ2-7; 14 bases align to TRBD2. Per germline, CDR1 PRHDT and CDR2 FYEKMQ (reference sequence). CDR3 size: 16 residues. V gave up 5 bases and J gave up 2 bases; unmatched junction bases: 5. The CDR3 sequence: CASSLGLAGVTYEQYF. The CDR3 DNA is TGTGCCAGCAGCCTGGGACTAGCGGGGGTTACCTACGAGCAGTACTTC.

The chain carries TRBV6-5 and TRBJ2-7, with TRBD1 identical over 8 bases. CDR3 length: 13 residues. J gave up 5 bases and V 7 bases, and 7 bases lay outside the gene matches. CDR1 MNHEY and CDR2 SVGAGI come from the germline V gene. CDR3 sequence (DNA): TGTGCCAGCATGAGGACAGGGTATGACGAGCAGTACTTC. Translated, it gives CASMRTGYDEQYF.

The CDR3 coding sequence is TGTGCCAGCAGTCCCGGACAGGACTACGAGCAGTACTTC. It specifies CASSPGQDYEQYF. This rearrangement joins TRBV6-5 to TRBJ2-7, with 7 nucleotides matching TRBD1. This CDR3 is built from 13 residues. Germline V CDR1 and CDR2: MNHEY, SVGAGI. Trimming took 5 bases from V and 3 from J; bases not matched to a gene: 4.

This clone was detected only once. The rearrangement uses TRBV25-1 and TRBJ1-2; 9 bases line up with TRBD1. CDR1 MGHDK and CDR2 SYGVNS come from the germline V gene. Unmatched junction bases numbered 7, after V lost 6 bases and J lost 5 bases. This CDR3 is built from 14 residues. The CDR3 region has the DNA TGTGCCAGCAGAGAAACAGGGGGCGCGTATGGCTACACCTTC. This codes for CASRETGGAYGYTF.

The CDR3 loop reads CAEGVSSYNEQFF. CDR3 DNA sequence: TGTGCCGAGGGGGTAAGCTCCTACAATGAGCAGTTCTTC. The chain recombines TRBV10-3 with TRBJ2-1; maybe TRBD1 (6 bases). Germline V lookup: CDR1 ENHRY, CDR2 SYGVKD. This CDR3 is 13 amino acids long. Trimming took off 11 bases at V and 0 bases at J, with 11 bases between the two ends.

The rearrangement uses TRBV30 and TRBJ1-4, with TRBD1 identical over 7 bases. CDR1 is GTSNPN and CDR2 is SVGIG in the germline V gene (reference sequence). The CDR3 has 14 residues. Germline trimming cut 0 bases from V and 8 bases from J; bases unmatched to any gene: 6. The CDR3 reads CAWSVEGAGEKLFF. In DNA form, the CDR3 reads TGTGCCTGGAGTGTGGAGGGGGCGGGCGAAAAACTGTTTTTT.

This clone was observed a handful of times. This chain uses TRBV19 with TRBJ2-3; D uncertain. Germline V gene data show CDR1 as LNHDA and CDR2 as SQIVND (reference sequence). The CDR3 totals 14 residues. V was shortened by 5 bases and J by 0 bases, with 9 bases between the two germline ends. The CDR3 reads CASSPLQSTDTQYF. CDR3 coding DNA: TGTGCCAGTAGTCCCCTCCAGAGCACAGATACGCAGTATTTT.

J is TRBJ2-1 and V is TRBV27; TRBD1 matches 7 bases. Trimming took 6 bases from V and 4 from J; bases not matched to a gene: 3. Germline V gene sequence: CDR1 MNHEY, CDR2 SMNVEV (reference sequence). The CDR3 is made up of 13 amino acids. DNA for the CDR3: TGTGCCAGCAGGGGACAGACTTACAATGAGCAGTTCTTC. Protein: CASRGQTYNEQFF.

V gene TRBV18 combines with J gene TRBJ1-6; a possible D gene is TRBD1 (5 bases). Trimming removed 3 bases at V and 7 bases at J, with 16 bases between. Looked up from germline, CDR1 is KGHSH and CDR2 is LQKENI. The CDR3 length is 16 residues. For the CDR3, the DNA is TGTGCCAGCTCACCCCAGGGCTCTCTTCCAAATTCACCCCTCCACTTT. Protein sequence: CASSPQGSLPNSPLHF.

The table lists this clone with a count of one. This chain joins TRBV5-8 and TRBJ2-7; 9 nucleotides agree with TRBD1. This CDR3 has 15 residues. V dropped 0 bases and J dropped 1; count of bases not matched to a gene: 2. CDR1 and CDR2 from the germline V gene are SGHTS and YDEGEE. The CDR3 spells CASSLGQGVSYEQYF. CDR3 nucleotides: TGTGCCAGCAGCTTGGGACAGGGGGTTTCCTACGAGCAGTACTTC.

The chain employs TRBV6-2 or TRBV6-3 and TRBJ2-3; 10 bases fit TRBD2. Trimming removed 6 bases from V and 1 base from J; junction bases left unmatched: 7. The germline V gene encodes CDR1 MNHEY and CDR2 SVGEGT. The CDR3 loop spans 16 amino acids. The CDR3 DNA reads TGTGCCAGCAGACCTAGCGGGGGAGGTGGCACAGATACGCAGTATTTT. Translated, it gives CASRPSGGGGTDTQYF.

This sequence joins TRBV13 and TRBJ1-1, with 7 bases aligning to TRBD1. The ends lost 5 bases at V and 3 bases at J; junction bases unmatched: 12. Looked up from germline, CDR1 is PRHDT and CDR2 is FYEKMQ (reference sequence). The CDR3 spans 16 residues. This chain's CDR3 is CASSLPRTGGDTEAFF. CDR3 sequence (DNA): TGTGCCAGCAGCCTCCCCCGGACAGGTGGGGACACTGAAGCTTTCTTT.

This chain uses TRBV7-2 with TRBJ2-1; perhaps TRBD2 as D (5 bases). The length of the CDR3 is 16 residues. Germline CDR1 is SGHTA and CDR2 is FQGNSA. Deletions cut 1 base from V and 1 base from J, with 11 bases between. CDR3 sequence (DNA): TGTGCCAGCAGCTTAGGAGGGTGGGTATCCTACAATGAGCAGTTCTTC. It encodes CASSLGGWVSYNEQFF. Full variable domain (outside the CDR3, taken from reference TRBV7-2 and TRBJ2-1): GAGVSQSPSNKVTEKGKDVELRCDPISGHTALYWYRQSLGQGLEFLIYFQGNSAPDKSGLPSDRFSAERTGGSVSTLTIQRTQQEDSAVYLCASSLGGWVSYNEQFFGPGTRLTVL.

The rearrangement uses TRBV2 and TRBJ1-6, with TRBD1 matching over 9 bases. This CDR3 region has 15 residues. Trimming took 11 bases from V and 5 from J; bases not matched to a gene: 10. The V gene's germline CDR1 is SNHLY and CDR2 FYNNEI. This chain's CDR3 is CAGQTGTGNNSPLHF. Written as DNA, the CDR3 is TGTGCCGGGCAAACCGGGACAGGGAATAATTCACCCCTCCACTTT. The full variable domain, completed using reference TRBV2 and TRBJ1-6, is EPEVTQTPSHQVTQMGQEVILRCVPISNHLYFYWYRQILGQKVEFLVSFYNNEISEKSEIFDDQFSVERPDGSNFTLKIRSTKLEDSAMYFCAGQTGTGNNSPLHFGNGTRLTVT.

The CDR3 here is CASSSPGQRQYF. The CDR3, as DNA: TGTGCCAGCAGCTCCCCGGGACAGCGTCAGTACTTC. The gene calls are TRBV5-6 and TRBJ2-7; 7 nucleotides match TRBD1. The CDR3 runs to 12 residues. Germline V gene sequence: CDR1 SGHDT, CDR2 YYEEEE. The trim removed 3 bases at V and 10 bases at J, leaving 7 bases unmatched.

The CDR3 protein is CASSLAGQGISGYTF. In DNA, the CDR3 is TGTGCCAGCAGCTTGGCAGGGCAGGGTATATCCGGCTACACCTTC. This sequence joins TRBV5-5 and TRBJ1-2, with a weak D call TRBD1 (5 bases). Per germline, CDR1 SGHKS and CDR2 YYEKEE (reference sequence). The CDR3 sequence is 15 residues long. Trimming cost V 0 bases and J 8 bases, with 17 bases left between them.

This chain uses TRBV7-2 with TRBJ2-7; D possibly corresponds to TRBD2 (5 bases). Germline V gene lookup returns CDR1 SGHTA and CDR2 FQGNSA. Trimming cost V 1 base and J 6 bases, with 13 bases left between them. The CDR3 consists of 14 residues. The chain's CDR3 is CASSLGGPSSEQYF. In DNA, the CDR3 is TGTGCCAGCAGCTTAGGAGGGCCATCCAGCGAGCAGTACTTC.

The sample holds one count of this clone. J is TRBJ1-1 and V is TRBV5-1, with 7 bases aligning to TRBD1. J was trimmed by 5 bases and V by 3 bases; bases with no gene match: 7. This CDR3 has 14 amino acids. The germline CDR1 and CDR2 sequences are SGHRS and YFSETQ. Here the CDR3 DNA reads TGCGCCAGCAGCTCAGGGACAGTGGGGACTGAAGCTTTCTTT. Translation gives CASSSGTVGTEAFF.

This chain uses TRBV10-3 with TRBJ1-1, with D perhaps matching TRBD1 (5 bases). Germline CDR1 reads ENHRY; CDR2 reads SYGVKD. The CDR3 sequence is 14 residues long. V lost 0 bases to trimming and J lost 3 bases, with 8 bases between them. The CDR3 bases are TGTGCCATCAGTGAGTCGTCCAGGGACACTGAAGCTTTCTTT. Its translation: CAISESSRDTEAFF.

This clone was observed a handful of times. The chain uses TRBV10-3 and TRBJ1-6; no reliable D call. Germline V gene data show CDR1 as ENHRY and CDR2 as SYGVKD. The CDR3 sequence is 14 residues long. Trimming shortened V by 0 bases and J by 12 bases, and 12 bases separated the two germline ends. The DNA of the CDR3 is TGTGCCATCAGTGAGTCGTCGGTCCCAGGACCCCTCCACTTT. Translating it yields CAISESSVPGPLHF.